The 6 T cell receptor beta chains presented below share a single source sample, sequenced in a study of T cell responses to AZD1222 COVID-19 vaccine. TCRdb keeps only in-frame clones here, not all; method: immunoSEQ multiplex PCR. The sample includes some 120,000 clones, around nine tenths seen only once; the top ten take roughly 11%. This material consisted of peripheral blood, taken on day 0 of MenACWY control vaccination. Receptor source: an adult in good health.

A word on this clone: One end of the junction does not line up with germline, which may come from a read error. The chain links TRBV11-2 to TRBJ1-2; unclear D gene. The CDR3 is 13 amino acids. Germline V lookup: CDR1 SGHAT, CDR2 FQNNGV. The DNA of the CDR3 is TGTGCCAGCAGTTTAGACAAGGACTATGGCTACACCTTC. It codes for CASSLDKDYGYTF.

The gene calls are TRBV18 and TRBJ1-2; 8 positions match TRBD1. The CDR3 is 12 residues long. The V gene's germline CDR1 is KGHSH and CDR2 LQKENI. Trimming cost V 3 bases and J 7 bases; bases outside gene matches: 1. CDR3 sequence: CASSPDRGGYTF. The CDR3 DNA follows: TGTGCCAGCTCACCCGACAGGGGTGGCTACACCTTC.

This sequence joins TRBV5-8 and TRBJ1-2, with 7 nucleotides matching TRBD1. The CDR3 length is 13 residues. The germline V gene encodes CDR1 SGHTS and CDR2 YDEGEE. V dropped 5 bases and J dropped 3; count of bases not matched to a gene: 4. The CDR3 DNA reads TGTGCCAGCAGACCACAGGGGTACTATGGCTACACCTTC. This encodes CASRPQGYYGYTF.

V usage is TRBV3-1 (or the pseudogene TRBV3-2) and J usage is TRBJ1-6; no clear D gene. The V gene lost 0 bases and the J gene lost 6 bases, with 9 bases spanning the gap. In germline, CDR1 is LGHDT, CDR2 YNNKEL (reference sequence). This CDR3 spans 15 amino acids. DNA for the CDR3: TGTGCCAGCAGCCAAGAGGGTCGGGGTAATTCACCCCTCCACTTT. This gives the protein CASSQEGRGNSPLHF.

This clone was picked up one time. This same CDR3 is encoded by further DNA sequences in the sample. V and J are TRBV5-1 and TRBJ1-1; D is unresolved. Germline assignment: CDR1 SGHRS and CDR2 YFSETQ. The germline V and J ends were trimmed by 0 bases and 0 bases, with 6 bases remaining between them. CDR3 length: 14 amino acids. As DNA, the CDR3 is TGCGCCAGCAGCTTGGTGGGTTTGAACACTGAAGCTTTCTTT. Translated, it gives CASSLVGLNTEAFF.

This CDR3 reads CASSLRETQYF. For the CDR3, the DNA is TGTGCCAGCAGCCTAAGGGAGACCCAGTACTTC. V gene TRBV12-3 or TRBV12-4 combines with J gene TRBJ2-5; D ambiguous. Trimming took off 6 bases at V and 5 bases at J, with 7 bases between the two ends. The CDR3 spans 11 residues.